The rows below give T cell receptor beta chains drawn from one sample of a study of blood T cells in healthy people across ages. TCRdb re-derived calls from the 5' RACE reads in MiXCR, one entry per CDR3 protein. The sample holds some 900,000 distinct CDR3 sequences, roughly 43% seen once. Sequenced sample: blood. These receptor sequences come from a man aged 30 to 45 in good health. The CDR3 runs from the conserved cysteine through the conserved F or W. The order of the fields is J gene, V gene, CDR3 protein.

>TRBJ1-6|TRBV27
CASRAGQGNPSPLHF
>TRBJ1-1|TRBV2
CATRTVDTEAFF
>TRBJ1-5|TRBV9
CASSVGQDNQPQHF
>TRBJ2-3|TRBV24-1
CATSDHGLAGDTDTQYF
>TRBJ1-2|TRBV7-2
CASSLGVSGGSYGYTF
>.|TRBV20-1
CSARNSSRETQYF
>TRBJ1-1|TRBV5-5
CASSPSSDRLNTEAFF
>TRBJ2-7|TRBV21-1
CASSKARSGTGASYEQYF
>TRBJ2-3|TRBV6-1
CASSDGGSERTGTQYF
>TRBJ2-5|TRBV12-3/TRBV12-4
CASSQGTGILETQYF
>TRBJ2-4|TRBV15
CATSREGTTKNIQYF
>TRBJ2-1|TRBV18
CASSPPGLGSGEQFF
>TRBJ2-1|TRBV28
CASSLLRSEQFF
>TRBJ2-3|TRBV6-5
CASSPGLARVDTQYF
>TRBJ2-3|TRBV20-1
CSPRLGAVDTQYF
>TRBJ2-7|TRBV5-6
CASSYVQVSYEQYF